This record covers a single T cell receptor (beta chain). The germline gives CDR1 MNHEY, CDR2 SMNVEV (reference sequence). CDR3 length: 15 residues. Between the trimmed V and J ends, which lost 2 bases and 5 bases, there was a span of 12 bases. Original data processing: For nucleated cells, counts were estimated from reference gene primer amplification. Using immunoSEQ multiplex PCR, the repertoire was profiled, and TCRdb retains in-frame clones only, with some absent. From that table come the V and J calls and clone size; the DNA was used to work out D and trimming. The table lists over 600,000 clones, just under 90% of them singletons, with roughly 0.25% in the top ten. This specimen belongs to a study of blood T cell repertoires in COVID-19. The overall study: Donors in the United States, Italy and Spain gave samples during acute or convalescent COVID-19. PBMCs, B-cell-depleted T cells, or T cells provided the cDNA or gDNA that made up the material.

This sequence joins TRBV27 and TRBJ2-2; D is perhaps TRBD1 (5 bases). The sample comprised peripheral blood. The TCR was taken from a woman between 18 and 29 years old with acute or convalescent COVID-19. Here the CDR3 DNA reads TGTGCCAGCAGTTTAGGGCAGGGTCGGACCGGGGAGCTGTTTTTT. This encodes CASSLGQGRTGELFF.